One and the same sample provided the 12 T cell receptor beta chains below, sequenced in a study of a mutant IDH1 vaccine in newly diagnosed glioma. The data were produced by immunoSEQ multiplex PCR, yet TCRdb's version contains in-frame clones alone and is incomplete. The repertoire consists of tens of thousands of clones, with 79% occurring once and the leading ten covering 7% to 10%. Specified time point: baseline, week 1 (first vaccination visit). Indicated treatment: pre-vaccination baseline after standard-of-care therapy. The source material was PBMCs, sampled from a glioma patient treated with radiotherapy, temozolomide or both. The source is a man aged 50-60 years with glioma.

V is TRBV4-1 and J is TRBJ2-7; the match to TRBD1 covers 10 bases. This CDR3 has 15 residues. V shed 1 base and J 4 bases; nucleotides not matched to a gene: 4. Per germline, CDR1 MGHRA and CDR2 YSYEKL. DNA of the CDR3: TGCGCCAGCAGCCAAGTTGGACAGGGGGGGTACGAGCAGTACTTC. This translates into CASSQVGQGGYEQYF.

The chain uses TRBV6-1 and TRBJ2-5, with D tentatively TRBD2 (5 bases). CDR3 length: 13 amino acids. The V gene lost 7 bases and the J gene lost 5 bases, with 14 bases spanning the gap. The germline V gene has CDR1 MNHNS and CDR2 SASEGT. In DNA form, the CDR3 reads TGTGCCAGCACTACCGACCCGGGGGAGACCCAGTACTTC. Protein: CASTTDPGETQYF.

This clone occurred a few times. V and J are TRBV27 and TRBJ2-7; TRBD1 aligns across 12 bases. CDR3 size: 14 residues. The J segment lost 6 bases and the V segment lost 4 bases, leaving 4 bases of the junction unmatched. CDR1 and CDR2 from the germline V gene are MNHEY and SMNVEV (reference sequence). DNA for the CDR3: TGTGCCAGCAGTTCCGGGACAGGGGGCCGCGAGCAGTACTTC. It specifies CASSSGTGGREQYF.

This clone was counted only a few times. V gene TRBV5-5 combines with J gene TRBJ2-5; D unresolved. The CDR3 sequence is 12 residues long. V gave up 3 bases and J gave up 3 bases, with 6 bases separating them. The germline V gene has CDR1 SGHKS and CDR2 YYEKEE (reference sequence). For the CDR3, the DNA is TGTGCCAGCAGCTCGGCGGAAGAGACCCAGTACTTC. As protein: CASSSAEETQYF.

The chain carries TRBV19 and TRBJ2-2, with 7 bases lining up with TRBD2. Germline V gives CDR1 LNHDA, CDR2 SQIVND (reference sequence). The CDR3 runs 14 residues. Losses at the gene ends were 4 bases for V and 4 bases for J; bases not matched to a gene: 3. CDR3 sequence reads: CASSNGEGTGELFF. The DNA of the CDR3 is TGTGCCAGTAGTAACGGGGAGGGCACCGGGGAGCTGTTTTTT.

The V and J genes are TRBV7-2 and TRBJ2-7; the D is unclear. This CDR3 comprises 16 residues. Germline assignment: CDR1 SGHTA and CDR2 FQGNSA. V lost 0 bases to trimming and J lost 0 bases, with 12 bases between them. CDR3: CASSLAHQPRSYEQYF. As DNA, the CDR3 is TGTGCCAGCAGCTTAGCGCATCAGCCCCGCTCCTACGAGCAGTACTTC.

The chain carries TRBV10-3 and TRBJ2-2, with a weak D call TRBD2 (6 bases). CDR1 ENHRY and CDR2 SYGVKD come from the germline V gene. This CDR3 is 13 amino acids long. The V end was cut by 6 bases, the J end by 7 bases, with 12 bases between. Written as DNA, the CDR3 is TGTGCCATCAGGCAGGGACTTGGCGGGGAGCTGTTTTTT. The encoded protein is CAIRQGLGGELFF.

The rearrangement links TRBV9 to TRBJ2-3; perhaps D is TRBD1 or TRBD2 (6 bases each). V lost 2 bases to trimming and J lost 2 bases, with 12 bases between them. There are 15 residues in the CDR3. The germline gives CDR1 SGDLS, CDR2 YYNGEE. CDR3 DNA sequence: TGTGCCAGCAGCGTTAAGGGGGGACTCACAGATACGCAGTATTTT. As protein: CASSVKGGLTDTQYF.

V and J are TRBV9 and TRBJ2-3; no reliable D call. The CDR3 runs 14 residues. V lost 0 bases and J 2 bases, leaving 7 bases between the germline ends. CDR1 and CDR2 (germline): SGDLS, YYNGEE. CDR3: CASSVDGYTDTQYF. As DNA, the CDR3 is TGTGCCAGCAGCGTAGATGGCTACACAGATACGCAGTATTTT.

This rearrangement joins TRBV30 to TRBJ2-2; 12 bases are a match to TRBD1. The CDR3 consists of 14 residues. V lost 4 bases, J lost 6 bases, and 3 bases stayed unmatched. In germline, CDR1 is GTSNPN, CDR2 SVGIG (reference sequence). The CDR3 loop is CAWTGQGAPGELFF. The DNA for the CDR3 is TGTGCCTGGACGGGACAGGGGGCTCCCGGGGAGCTGTTTTTT.

The chain joins TRBV11-3 to TRBJ1-1, with TRBD1 identical over 9 bases. The ends lost 5 bases at V and 1 base at J; junction bases unmatched: 2. The CDR3 is 14 residues long. Germline CDR1 and CDR2: SGHNT and YENEEA. CDR3 nucleotide sequence: TGTGCCAGCAGCGTGGGACAGGGGAACACTGAAGCTTTCTTT. Translation gives CASSVGQGNTEAFF.

The chain recombines TRBV4-1 with TRBJ2-1; unclear D gene. Germline V gene sequence: CDR1 MGHRA, CDR2 YSYEKL. Between the trimmed V and J ends, which lost 4 bases and 9 bases, there was a span of 19 bases. This CDR3 has 15 residues. The CDR3 sequence: CASSLTGEGSGEQFF. The DNA for the CDR3 is TGCGCCAGCAGCCTAACTGGGGAAGGGTCAGGTGAGCAGTTCTTC.